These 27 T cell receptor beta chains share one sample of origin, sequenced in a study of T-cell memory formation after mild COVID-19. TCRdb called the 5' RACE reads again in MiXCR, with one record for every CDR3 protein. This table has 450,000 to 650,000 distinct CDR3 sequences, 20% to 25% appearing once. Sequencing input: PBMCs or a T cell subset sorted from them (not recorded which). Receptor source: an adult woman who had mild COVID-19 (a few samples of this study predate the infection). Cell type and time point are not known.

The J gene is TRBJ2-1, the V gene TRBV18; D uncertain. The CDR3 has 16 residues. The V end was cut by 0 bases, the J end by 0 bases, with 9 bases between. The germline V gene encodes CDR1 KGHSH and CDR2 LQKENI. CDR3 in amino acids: CASSPPSVPSYNEQFF. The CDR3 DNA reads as TGTGCCAGCTCACCACCTTCAGTGCCCTCCTACAATGAGCAGTTCTTC.

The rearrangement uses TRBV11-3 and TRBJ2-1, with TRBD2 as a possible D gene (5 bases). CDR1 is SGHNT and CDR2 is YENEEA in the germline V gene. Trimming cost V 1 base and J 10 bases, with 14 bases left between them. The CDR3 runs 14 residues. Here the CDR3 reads CASSLAGNEGEQFF. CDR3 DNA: TGTGCCAGCAGCTTAGCGGGGAACGAGGGAGAGCAGTTCTTC.

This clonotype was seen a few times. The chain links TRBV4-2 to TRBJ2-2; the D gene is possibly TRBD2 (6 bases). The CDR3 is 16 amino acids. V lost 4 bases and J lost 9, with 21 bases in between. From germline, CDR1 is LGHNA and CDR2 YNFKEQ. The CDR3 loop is CASSPSKWASDRELFF. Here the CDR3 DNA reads TGTGCCAGCAGCCCCAGCAAGTGGGCTAGCGATCGGGAGCTGTTTTTT.

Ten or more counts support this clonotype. DNA for the CDR3: TGCGCCAGCAGTCCGAGGCGCGGAAGCACAGATACGCAGTATTTT. It yields the protein CASSPRRGSTDTQYF. The rearrangement uses TRBV23-1 and TRBJ2-3; D uncertain. TRBV23-1 has ORF status, its function being uncertain. Trimming pared 4 bases from V and 0 bases from J, leaving 11 bases between. CDR3 length: 15 amino acids.

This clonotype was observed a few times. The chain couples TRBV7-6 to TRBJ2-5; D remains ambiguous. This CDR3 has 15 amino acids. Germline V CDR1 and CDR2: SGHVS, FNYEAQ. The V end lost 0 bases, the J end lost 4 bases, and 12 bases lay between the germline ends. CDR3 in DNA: TGTGCCAGCAGCTTAGCGCGAGGAATCGGAGAGACCCAGTACTTC. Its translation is CASSLARGIGETQYF.

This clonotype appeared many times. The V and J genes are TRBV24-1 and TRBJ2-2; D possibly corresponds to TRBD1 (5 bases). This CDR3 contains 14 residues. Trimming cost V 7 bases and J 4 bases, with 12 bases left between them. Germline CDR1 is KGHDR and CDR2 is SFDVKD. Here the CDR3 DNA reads TGTGCCACCAGGTCGAGGCAGGGCACCGGGGAGCTGTTTTTT. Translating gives CATRSRQGTGELFF.

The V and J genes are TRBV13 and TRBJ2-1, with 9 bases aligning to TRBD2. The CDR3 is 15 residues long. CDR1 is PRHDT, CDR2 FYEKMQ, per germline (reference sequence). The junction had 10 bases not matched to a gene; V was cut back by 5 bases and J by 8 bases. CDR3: CASSLVAGVADEQFF. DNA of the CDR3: TGTGCCAGCAGCCTAGTAGCGGGAGTAGCCGATGAGCAGTTCTTC. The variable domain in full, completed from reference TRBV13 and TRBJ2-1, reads AAGVIQSPRHLIKEKRETATLKCYPIPRHDTVYWYQQGPGQDPQFLISFYEKMQSDKGSIPDRFSAQQFSDYHSELNMSSLELGDSALYFCASSLVAGVADEQFFGPGTRLTVL.

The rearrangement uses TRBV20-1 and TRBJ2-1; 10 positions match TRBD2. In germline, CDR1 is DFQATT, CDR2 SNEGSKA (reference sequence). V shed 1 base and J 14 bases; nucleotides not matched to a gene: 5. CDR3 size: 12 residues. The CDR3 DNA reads TGCAGTGCTAGAGTAGCGGGAGGCGGCGAGTTCTTC. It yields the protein CSARVAGGGEFF.

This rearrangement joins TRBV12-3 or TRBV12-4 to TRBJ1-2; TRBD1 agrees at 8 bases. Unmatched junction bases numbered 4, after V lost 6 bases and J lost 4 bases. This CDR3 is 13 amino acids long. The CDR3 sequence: CASSRGQTYGYTF. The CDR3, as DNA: TGTGCCAGCAGCAGGGGGCAGACCTATGGCTACACCTTC.

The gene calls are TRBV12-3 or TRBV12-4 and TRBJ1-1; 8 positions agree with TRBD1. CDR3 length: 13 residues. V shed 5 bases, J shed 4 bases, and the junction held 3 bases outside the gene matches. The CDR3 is CASSHDRGTEAFF. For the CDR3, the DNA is TGTGCCAGCAGTCATGACAGGGGCACTGAAGCTTTCTTT.

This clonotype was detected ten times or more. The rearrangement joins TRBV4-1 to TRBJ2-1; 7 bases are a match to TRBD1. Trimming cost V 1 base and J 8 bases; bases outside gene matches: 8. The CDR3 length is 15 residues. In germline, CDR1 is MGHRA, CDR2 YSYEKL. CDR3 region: CASSQGEGAVDEQFF. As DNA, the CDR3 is TGCGCCAGCAGCCAAGGTGAGGGGGCCGTCGATGAGCAGTTCTTC.

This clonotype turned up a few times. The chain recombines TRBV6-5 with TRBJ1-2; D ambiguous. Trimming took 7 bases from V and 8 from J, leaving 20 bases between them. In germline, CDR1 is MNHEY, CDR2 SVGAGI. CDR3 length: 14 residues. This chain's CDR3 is CASTLKKALGGYTF. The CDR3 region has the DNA TGTGCCAGCACCCTTAAAAAGGCCCTTGGAGGCTACACCTTC.

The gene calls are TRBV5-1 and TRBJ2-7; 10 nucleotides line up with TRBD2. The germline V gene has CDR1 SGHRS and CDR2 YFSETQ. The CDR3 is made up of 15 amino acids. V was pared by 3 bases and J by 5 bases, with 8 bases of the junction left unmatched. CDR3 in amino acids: CASSSSAGGEHEQYF. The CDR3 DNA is TGCGCCAGCAGCTCGTCAGCGGGAGGGGAGCACGAGCAGTACTTC.

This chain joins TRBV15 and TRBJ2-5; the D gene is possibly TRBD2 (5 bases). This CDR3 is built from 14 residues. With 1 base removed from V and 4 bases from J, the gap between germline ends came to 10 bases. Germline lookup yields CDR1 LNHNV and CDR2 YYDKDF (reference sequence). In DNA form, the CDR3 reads TGTGCCACCAGCAGAGGAGAACGGGGAGAGACCCAGTACTTC. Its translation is CATSRGERGETQYF. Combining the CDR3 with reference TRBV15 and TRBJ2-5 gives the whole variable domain DAMVIQNPRYQVTQFGKPVTLSCSQTLNHNVMYWYQQKSSQAPKLLFHYYDKDFNNEADTPDNFQSRRPNTSFCFLDIRSPGLGDTAMYLCATSRGERGETQYFGPGTRLLVL.

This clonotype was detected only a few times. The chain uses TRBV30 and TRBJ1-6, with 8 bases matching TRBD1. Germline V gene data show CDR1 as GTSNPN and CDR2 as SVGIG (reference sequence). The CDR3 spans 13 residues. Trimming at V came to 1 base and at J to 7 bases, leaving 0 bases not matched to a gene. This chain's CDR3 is CAWSGDRNSPLHF. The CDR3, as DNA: TGTGCCTGGAGTGGGGACAGGAATTCACCCCTCCACTTT.

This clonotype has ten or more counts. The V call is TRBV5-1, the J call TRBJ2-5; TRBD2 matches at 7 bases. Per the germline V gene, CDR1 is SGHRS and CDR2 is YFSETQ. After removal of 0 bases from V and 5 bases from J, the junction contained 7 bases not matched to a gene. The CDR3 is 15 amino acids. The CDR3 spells CASSLEGLSAETQYF. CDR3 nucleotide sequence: TGCGCCAGCAGCTTGGAGGGACTAAGTGCGGAGACCCAGTACTTC.

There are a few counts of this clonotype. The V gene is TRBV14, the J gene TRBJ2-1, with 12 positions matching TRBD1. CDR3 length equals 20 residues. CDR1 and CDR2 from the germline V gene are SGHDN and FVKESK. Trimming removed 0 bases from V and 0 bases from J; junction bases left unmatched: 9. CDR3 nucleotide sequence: TGTGCCAGCAGCCAAGATAGCCCCGGGACAGGGGGCACCTCCTACAATGAGCAGTTCTTC. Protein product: CASSQDSPGTGGTSYNEQFF.

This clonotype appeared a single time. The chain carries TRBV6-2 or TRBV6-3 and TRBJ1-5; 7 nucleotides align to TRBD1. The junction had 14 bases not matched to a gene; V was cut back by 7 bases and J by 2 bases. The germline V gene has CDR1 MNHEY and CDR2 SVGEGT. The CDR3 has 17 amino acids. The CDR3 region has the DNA TGTGCCAGCAAGATTCAGGGGGGTCGGCACGGCAATCAGCCCCAGCATTTT. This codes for CASKIQGGRHGNQPQHF.

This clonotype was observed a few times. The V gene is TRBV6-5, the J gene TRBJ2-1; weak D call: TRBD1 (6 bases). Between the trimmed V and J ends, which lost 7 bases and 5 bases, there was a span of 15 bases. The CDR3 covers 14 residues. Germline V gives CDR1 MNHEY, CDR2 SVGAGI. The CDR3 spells CASTPPTGNNEQFF. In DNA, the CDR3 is TGTGCCAGCACCCCCCCCACAGGGAACAATGAGCAGTTCTTC.

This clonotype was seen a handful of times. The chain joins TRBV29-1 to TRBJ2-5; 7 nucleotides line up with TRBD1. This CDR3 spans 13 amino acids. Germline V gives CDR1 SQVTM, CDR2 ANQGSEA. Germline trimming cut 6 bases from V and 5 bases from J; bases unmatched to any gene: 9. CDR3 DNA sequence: TGCAGCGTACCCAAGGGGGCGGTGGAGACCCAGTACTTC. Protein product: CSVPKGAVETQYF.

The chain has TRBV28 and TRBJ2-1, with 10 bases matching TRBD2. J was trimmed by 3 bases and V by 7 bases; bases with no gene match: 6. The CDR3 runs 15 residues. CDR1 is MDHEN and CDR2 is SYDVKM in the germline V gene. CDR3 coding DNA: TGTGCCAGCACTCCTAGCGGGAGTCTCTACAATGAGCAGTTCTTC. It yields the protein CASTPSGSLYNEQFF.

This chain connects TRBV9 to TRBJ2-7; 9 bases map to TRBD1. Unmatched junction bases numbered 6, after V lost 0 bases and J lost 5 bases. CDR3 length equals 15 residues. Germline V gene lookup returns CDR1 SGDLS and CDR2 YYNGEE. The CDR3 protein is CASSVAQNRGHEQYF. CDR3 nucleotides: TGTGCCAGCAGCGTAGCTCAGAACAGGGGGCACGAGCAGTACTTC.

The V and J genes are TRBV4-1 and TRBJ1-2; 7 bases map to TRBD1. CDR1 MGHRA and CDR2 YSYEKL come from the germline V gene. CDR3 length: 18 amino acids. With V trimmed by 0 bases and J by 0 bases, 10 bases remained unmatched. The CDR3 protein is CASSQEGHRGQANYGYTF. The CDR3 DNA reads TGCGCCAGCAGCCAAGAGGGACACAGGGGACAAGCTAACTATGGCTACACCTTC.

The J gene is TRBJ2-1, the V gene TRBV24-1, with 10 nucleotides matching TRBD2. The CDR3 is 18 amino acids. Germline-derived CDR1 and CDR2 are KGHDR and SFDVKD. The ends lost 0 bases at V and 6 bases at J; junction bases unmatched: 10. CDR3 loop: CATSDLSSTSGIFNEQFF. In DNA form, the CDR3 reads TGTGCCACCAGTGATTTGAGTAGTACTAGCGGGATTTTCAATGAGCAGTTCTTC.

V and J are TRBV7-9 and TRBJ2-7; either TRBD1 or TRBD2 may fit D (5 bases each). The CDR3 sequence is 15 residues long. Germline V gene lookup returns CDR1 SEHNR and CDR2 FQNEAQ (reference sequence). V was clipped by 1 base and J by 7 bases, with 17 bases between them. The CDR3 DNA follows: TGTGCCAGCAGCTTAGATGGGACCCCCGGAAGGGAGCAGTACTTC. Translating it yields CASSLDGTPGREQYF.

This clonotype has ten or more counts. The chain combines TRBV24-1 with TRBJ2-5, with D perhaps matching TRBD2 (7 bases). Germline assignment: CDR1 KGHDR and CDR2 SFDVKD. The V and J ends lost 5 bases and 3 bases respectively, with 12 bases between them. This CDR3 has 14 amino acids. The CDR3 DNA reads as TGTGCCACCAGTGCGGGGGGCGAAGAAGAGACCCAGTACTTC. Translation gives CATSAGGEEETQYF.

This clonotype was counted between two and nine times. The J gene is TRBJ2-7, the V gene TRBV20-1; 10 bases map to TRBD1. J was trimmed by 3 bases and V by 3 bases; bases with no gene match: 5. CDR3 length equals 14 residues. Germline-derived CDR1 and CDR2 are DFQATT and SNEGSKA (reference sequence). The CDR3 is CSARGTGVSYEQYF. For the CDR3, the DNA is TGCAGTGCTAGGGGGACAGGGGTCAGCTACGAGCAGTACTTC.